A single sample gave rise to the 21 T cell receptor beta chains below, sequenced in a study of blood T cell repertoires in COVID-19 (dated by TCRdb to about 2020). Libraries came from the immunoSEQ multiplex PCR assay. TCRdb obtained this table from immuneACCESS and retained in-frame rearrangements with V and J assigned. These tables miss some clones; where compared with another copy, unresolved V genes account for less than half of the shortfall, and the remainder is unexplained. For this sample the table gives 300,000 to 350,000 clones, of which around 85% were detected only once. 3.5% to 4.5% of the sample belongs to the ten largest clones. Sequenced sample: PBMCs or T cells enriched from blood (not recorded which). The source of these receptors is a woman aged 40-49 years with acute COVID-19.

The rearrangement links TRBV4-1 to TRBJ2-7; 10 bases agree with TRBD2. Germline loops: CDR1 MGHRA, CDR2 YSYEKL. The CDR3 runs to 18 residues. Trimming cost V 4 bases and J 3 bases; bases outside gene matches: 15. Here the CDR3 DNA reads TGCGCCAGCAGCCCGCGGACTAGCGGCCAGAACATAGTCTACGAGCAGTACTTC. Encoded protein: CASSPRTSGQNIVYEQYF.

The chain recombines TRBV15 with TRBJ1-3; no definite D call. V was pared by 0 bases and J by 3 bases, with 12 bases between. Germline assignment: CDR1 LNHNV and CDR2 YYDKDF (reference sequence). CDR3 length: 16 amino acids. The CDR3 sequence: CATSRDLGGSGNTIYF. The CDR3 bases are TGTGCCACCAGCAGAGACTTAGGCGGGAGTGGAAACACCATATATTTT.

The genes are TRBV7-2 and TRBJ1-1; D is unresolved. CDR1 is SGHTA and CDR2 is FQGNSA in the germline V gene. There are 13 residues in the CDR3. The V and J ends lost 5 bases and 1 base respectively, with 8 bases between them. The CDR3 here is CASSRGRNTEAFF. The CDR3 DNA reads as TGTGCCAGCAGCCGTGGGAGGAACACTGAAGCTTTCTTT.

J is TRBJ1-2 and V is TRBV7-9; 11 bases match TRBD1. Germline V gene lookup returns CDR1 SEHNR and CDR2 FQNEAQ (reference sequence). The CDR3 covers 15 residues. V was clipped by 1 base and J by 6 bases; unmatched bases: 4. CDR3 region: CASSLGTGGGHGYTF. The CDR3 region has the DNA TGTGCCAGCAGCTTAGGGACAGGGGGCGGGCATGGCTACACCTTC.

The rearrangement links TRBV19 to TRBJ2-1; 12 nucleotides align to TRBD2. Germline V gene lookup returns CDR1 LNHDA and CDR2 SQIVND (reference sequence). The junction had 12 bases not matched to a gene; V was cut back by 5 bases and J by 7 bases. This CDR3 is built from 17 residues. CDR3 sequence (DNA): TGTGCCAGTAGTGGCGGACGATTGACTAGCGGGGGTAATGAGCAGTTCTTC. Amino acids: CASSGGRLTSGGNEQFF. The entire variable domain, with the rest obtained from reference TRBV19 and TRBJ2-1, is as follows: DGGITQSPKYLFRKEGQNVTLSCEQNLNHDAMYWYRQDPGQGLRLIYYSQIVNDFQKGDIAEGYSVSREKKESFPLTVTSAQKNPTAFYLCASSGGRLTSGGNEQFFGPGTRLTVL.

The chain carries TRBV11-2 and TRBJ1-6; TRBD1 is a possible D gene (5 bases). The CDR3 spans 17 residues. CDR1 is SGHAT, CDR2 FQNNGV, per germline. With 6 bases removed from V and 3 bases from J, the gap between germline ends came to 18 bases. CDR3 nucleotide sequence: TGTGCCAGCAGACCAGAGCGGGGACTTGGCTATAATTCACCCCTCCACTTT. This gives the protein CASRPERGLGYNSPLHF.

The J gene is TRBJ1-1, the V gene TRBV7-3; D is possibly TRBD1 (5 bases). Germline assignment: CDR1 SGHTA and CDR2 FQGTGA. V was pared by 2 bases and J by 0 bases, with 10 bases between. CDR3 size: 15 residues. In DNA form, the CDR3 reads TGTGCCAGCAGCTTATGGGGCGGCATGAACACTGAAGCTTTCTTT. Translation gives CASSLWGGMNTEAFF.

V usage is TRBV3-1 (or the pseudogene TRBV3-2) and J usage is TRBJ2-3; D not certain. The CDR3 runs to 15 residues. The V end lost 2 bases, the J end lost 6 bases, and 15 bases lay between the germline ends. Looked up from germline, CDR1 is LGHDT and CDR2 is YNNKEL (reference sequence). The CDR3 DNA is TGTGCCAGCAGCCAACGGAACCTAGATGTTGATACGCAGTATTTT. It encodes CASSQRNLDVDTQYF.

The chain has TRBV9 and TRBJ2-5; 8 positions agree with TRBD2. The CDR3 consists of 15 residues. Germline CDR1 and CDR2: SGDLS and YYNGEE. V shed 0 bases, J shed 4 bases, and the junction held 5 bases outside the gene matches. CDR3 sequence: CASSVAGGPPETQYF. The CDR3 coding sequence is TGTGCCAGCAGCGTAGCGGGAGGGCCGCCAGAGACCCAGTACTTC.

The rearrangement links TRBV7-8 to TRBJ2-1, with TRBD1 matching over 9 bases. The CDR3 has 15 amino acids. Germline lookup yields CDR1 SGHVS and CDR2 FQNEAQ. The V and J ends lost 5 bases and 2 bases, in that order; junction bases with no gene match: 4. The CDR3 nucleotides are TGTGCCAGCAGCGTGGACAGGGGCCCCTACAATGAGCAGTTCTTC. Protein: CASSVDRGPYNEQFF.

V usage is TRBV3-1 (or the pseudogene TRBV3-2) and J usage is TRBJ1-4, with a possible D match to TRBD1 (5 bases). Germline loops: CDR1 LGHDT, CDR2 YNNKEL (reference sequence). The V end was cut by 0 bases, the J end by 4 bases, with 9 bases between. The CDR3 runs to 15 residues. CDR3 sequence reads: CASSQEGRDNEKLFF. In DNA form, the CDR3 reads TGTGCCAGCAGCCAAGAAGGCAGGGATAATGAAAAACTGTTTTTT.

The chain has TRBV7-9 and TRBJ2-7, with D maybe TRBD2 (6 bases). The V end was cut by 8 bases, the J end by 0 bases, with 11 bases between. Germline CDR1 SEHNR, CDR2 FQNEAQ (reference sequence). There are 13 residues in the CDR3. CDR3 in amino acids: CASGGRDSYEQYF. The CDR3 nucleotides read TGTGCCAGCGGGGGGAGAGACTCCTACGAGCAGTACTTC. Looking up the rest from reference TRBV7-9 and TRBJ2-7 gives the full variable domain: DTGVSQNPRHKITKRGQNVTFRCDPISEHNRLYWYRQTLGQGPEFLTYFQNEAQLEKSRLLSDRFSAERPKGSFSTLEIQRTEQGDSAMYLCASGGRDSYEQYFGPGTRLTVT.

This clone was seen just once. V is TRBV20-1 and J is TRBJ2-1, with D hard to call. Trimming took off 3 bases at V and 5 bases at J, with 20 bases between the two ends. From germline, CDR1 is DFQATT and CDR2 SNEGSKA (reference sequence). This CDR3 contains 16 residues. This chain's CDR3 is CSASPPDSRRNNEQFF. In DNA, the CDR3 is TGCAGTGCTAGTCCCCCCGATTCGAGGAGAAACAATGAGCAGTTCTTC.

The rearrangement joins TRBV2 to TRBJ2-1, with D possibly TRBD2 on 5 matching bases. The CDR3 has 17 residues. Germline V gives CDR1 SNHLY, CDR2 FYNNEI. Trimming pared 6 bases from V and 0 bases from J, leaving 18 bases between. The CDR3 sequence: CASRAFGAVSSYNEQFF. CDR3 DNA sequence: TGTGCCAGCAGGGCCTTTGGAGCGGTGAGCTCCTACAATGAGCAGTTCTTC.

The chain has TRBV13 and TRBJ2-1; maybe TRBD1 (5 bases). The V end lost 6 bases, the J end lost 8 bases, and 14 bases lay between the germline ends. This CDR3 contains 13 residues. Germline V CDR1 and CDR2: PRHDT, FYEKMQ (reference sequence). The CDR3 region has the DNA TGTGCCAGCAGTGATGAGGTGGGGCATGAGCAGTTCTTC. Translation: CASSDEVGHEQFF.

This clone was seen a few times. V gene TRBV7-9 combines with J gene TRBJ2-2; D gene uncertain. Per the germline V gene, CDR1 is SEHNR and CDR2 is FQNEAQ (reference sequence). The CDR3 is 14 residues long. V dropped 5 bases and J dropped 5 bases, with 12 bases sitting between them. The CDR3 region is CASSHPYRTGELFF. The CDR3 DNA is TGTGCCAGCAGCCATCCATATAGAACCGGGGAGCTGTTTTTT. The full variable domain, completed using reference TRBV7-9 and TRBJ2-2, is DTGVSQNPRHKITKRGQNVTFRCDPISEHNRLYWYRQTLGQGPEFLTYFQNEAQLEKSRLLSDRFSAERPKGSFSTLEIQRTEQGDSAMYLCASSHPYRTGELFFGEGSRLTVL.

J is TRBJ2-7 and V is TRBV14; TRBD2 matches at 8 bases. J lost 2 bases, V lost 4 bases, and 7 bases had no gene match. CDR1 SGHDN and CDR2 FVKESK come from the germline V gene. There are 15 residues in the CDR3. In DNA, the CDR3 is TGTGCCAGCAGCCTAAGGACTAGCACGGCCTACGAGCAGTACTTC. Translated: CASSLRTSTAYEQYF.

CDR3 residues: CASSQERTVNTEAFF. The CDR3 region has the DNA TGCGCCAGCAGCCAAGAGAGAACTGTGAACACTGAAGCTTTCTTT. The V gene is TRBV4-1, the J gene TRBJ1-1; D not certain. CDR1 is MGHRA and CDR2 is YSYEKL in the germline V gene. The CDR3 is 15 residues long. V was trimmed by 0 bases and J by 0 bases, leaving 8 bases between them.

This chain joins TRBV7-3 and TRBJ1-3, with a tentative D call TRBD1 (5 bases). This CDR3 spans 15 amino acids. V lost 1 base, J lost 4 bases, and 11 bases lay in between. CDR1 is SGHTA, CDR2 FQGTGA, per germline. CDR3 DNA: TGTGCCAGCAGCTTAATTGCTGGGGCAGGAAACACCATATATTTT. The encoded protein is CASSLIAGAGNTIYF.

The V gene is TRBV29-1, the J gene TRBJ2-5; possibly TRBD2 for D (5 bases). The CDR3 sequence is 13 residues long. Trimming removed 7 bases at V and 4 bases at J, with 16 bases between. Germline V gene data show CDR1 as SQVTM and CDR2 as ANQGSEA. In nucleotides, the CDR3 is TGCAGCGGACTAATGAGAGGGCGAGAGACCCAGTACTTC. Its protein is CSGLMRGRETQYF.

V is TRBV7-9 and J is TRBJ1-5; 9 bases are a match to TRBD1. CDR1 SEHNR and CDR2 FQNEAQ come from the germline V gene (reference sequence). Trimming at V came to 4 bases and at J to 6 bases, leaving 4 bases not matched to a gene. This CDR3 spans 14 amino acids. The CDR3 sequence: CASSSDRGSQPQHF. Here the CDR3 DNA reads TGTGCCAGCAGCTCCGACAGGGGGAGTCAGCCCCAGCATTTT. Full variable domain (rest looked up from reference TRBV7-9 and TRBJ1-5): DTGVSQNPRHKITKRGQNVTFRCDPISEHNRLYWYRQTLGQGPEFLTYFQNEAQLEKSRLLSDRFSAERPKGSFSTLEIQRTEQGDSAMYLCASSSDRGSQPQHFGDGTRLSIL.